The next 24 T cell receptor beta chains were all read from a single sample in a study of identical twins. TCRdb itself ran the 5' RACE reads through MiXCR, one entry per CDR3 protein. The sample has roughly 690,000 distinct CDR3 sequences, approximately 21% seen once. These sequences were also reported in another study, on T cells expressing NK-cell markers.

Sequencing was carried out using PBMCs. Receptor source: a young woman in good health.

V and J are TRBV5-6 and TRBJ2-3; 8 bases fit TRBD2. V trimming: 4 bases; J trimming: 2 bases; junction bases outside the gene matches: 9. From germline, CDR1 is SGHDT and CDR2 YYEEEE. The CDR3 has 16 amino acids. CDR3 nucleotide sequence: TGTGCCAGCAGCCCCCAGCGCGGGGGGCCCACAGATACGCAGTATTTT. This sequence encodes CASSPQRGGPTDTQYF.

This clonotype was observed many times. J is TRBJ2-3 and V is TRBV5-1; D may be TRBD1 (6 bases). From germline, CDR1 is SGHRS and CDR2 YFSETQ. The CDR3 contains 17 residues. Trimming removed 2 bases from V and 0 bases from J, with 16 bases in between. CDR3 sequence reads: CASSFAPGQTSTDTQYF. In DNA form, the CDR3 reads TGCGCCAGCAGCTTTGCCCCCGGACAGACTAGCACAGATACGCAGTATTTT.

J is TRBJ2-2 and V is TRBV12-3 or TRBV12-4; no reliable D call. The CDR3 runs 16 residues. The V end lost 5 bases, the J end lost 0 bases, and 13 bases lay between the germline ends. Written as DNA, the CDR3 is TGTGCCAGCAGTCAGACGCTGGGCGCGAACACCGGGGAGCTGTTTTTT. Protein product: CASSQTLGANTGELFF.

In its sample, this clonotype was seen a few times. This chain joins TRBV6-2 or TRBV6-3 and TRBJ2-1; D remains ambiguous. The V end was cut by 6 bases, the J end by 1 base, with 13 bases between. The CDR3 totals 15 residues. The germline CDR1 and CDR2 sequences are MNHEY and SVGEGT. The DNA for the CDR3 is TGTGCCAGCAGCCGGACGGATCCTTCCTACAATGAGCAGTTCTTC. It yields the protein CASSRTDPSYNEQFF.

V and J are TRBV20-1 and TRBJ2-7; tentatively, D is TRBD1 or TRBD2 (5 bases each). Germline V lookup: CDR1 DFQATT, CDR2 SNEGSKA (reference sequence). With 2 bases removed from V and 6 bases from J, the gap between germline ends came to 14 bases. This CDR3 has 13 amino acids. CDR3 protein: CSARTGTPIEQYF. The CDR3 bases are TGCAGTGCTAGAACCGGGACCCCGATCGAGCAGTACTTC.

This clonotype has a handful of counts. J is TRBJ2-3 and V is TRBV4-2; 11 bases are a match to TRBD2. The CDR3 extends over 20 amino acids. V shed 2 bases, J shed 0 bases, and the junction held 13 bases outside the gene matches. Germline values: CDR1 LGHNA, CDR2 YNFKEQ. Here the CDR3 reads CASSQQVGGGLAGSTDTQYF. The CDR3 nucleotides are TGTGCCAGCAGCCAACAAGTAGGAGGAGGACTAGCGGGTAGCACAGATACGCAGTATTTT.

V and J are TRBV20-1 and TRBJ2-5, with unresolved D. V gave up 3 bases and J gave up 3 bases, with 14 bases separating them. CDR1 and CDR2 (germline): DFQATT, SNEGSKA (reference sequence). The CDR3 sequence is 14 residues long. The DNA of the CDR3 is TGCAGTGCTAGTAAATTTGCCTTGGAAGAGACCCAGTACTTC. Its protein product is CSASKFALEETQYF.

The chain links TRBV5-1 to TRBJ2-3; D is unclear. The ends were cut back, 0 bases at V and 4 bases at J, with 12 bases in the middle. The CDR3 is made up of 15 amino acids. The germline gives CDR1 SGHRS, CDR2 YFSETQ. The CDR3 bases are TGCGCCAGCAGCTTGGGGGCAGGCCTCCCAGATACGCAGTATTTT. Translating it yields CASSLGAGLPDTQYF.

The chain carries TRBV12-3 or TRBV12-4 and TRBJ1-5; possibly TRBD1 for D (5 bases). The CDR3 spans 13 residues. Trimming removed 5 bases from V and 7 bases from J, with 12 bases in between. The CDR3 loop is CASSHQGGQPQHF. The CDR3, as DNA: TGTGCCAGCAGTCACCAGGGAGGACAGCCCCAGCATTTT.

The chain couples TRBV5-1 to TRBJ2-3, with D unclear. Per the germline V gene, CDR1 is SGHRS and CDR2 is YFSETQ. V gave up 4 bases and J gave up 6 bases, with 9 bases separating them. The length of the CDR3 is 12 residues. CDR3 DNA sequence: TGCGCCAGCAGCGCCCAGGTTGATACGCAGTATTTT. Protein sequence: CASSAQVDTQYF.

The CDR3 sequence is CASSPGPYLGSPLHF. In DNA form, the CDR3 reads TGTGCCAGCAGCCCAGGTCCCTACCTCGGGTCACCCCTCCACTTT. The chain recombines TRBV7-9 with TRBJ1-6, with D unclear. The ends were cut back, 5 bases at V and 10 bases at J, with 18 bases in the middle. There are 15 residues in the CDR3. Per germline, CDR1 SEHNR and CDR2 FQNEAQ (reference sequence).

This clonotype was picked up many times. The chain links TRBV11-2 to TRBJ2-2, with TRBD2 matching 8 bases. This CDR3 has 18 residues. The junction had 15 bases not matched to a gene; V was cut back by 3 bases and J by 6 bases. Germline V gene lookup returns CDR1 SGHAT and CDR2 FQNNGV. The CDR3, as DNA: TGTGCCAGCAGCTTCCATCGGTCGGGGGGGGGTTTGTCCGGGGAGCTGTTTTTT. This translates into CASSFHRSGGGLSGELFF.

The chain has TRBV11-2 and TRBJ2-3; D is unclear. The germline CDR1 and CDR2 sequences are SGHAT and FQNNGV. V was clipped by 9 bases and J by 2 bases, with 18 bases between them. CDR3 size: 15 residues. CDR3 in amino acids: CASGGQRRLTDTQYF. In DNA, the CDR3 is TGTGCCAGTGGTGGCCAAAGGCGCCTCACAGATACGCAGTATTTT.

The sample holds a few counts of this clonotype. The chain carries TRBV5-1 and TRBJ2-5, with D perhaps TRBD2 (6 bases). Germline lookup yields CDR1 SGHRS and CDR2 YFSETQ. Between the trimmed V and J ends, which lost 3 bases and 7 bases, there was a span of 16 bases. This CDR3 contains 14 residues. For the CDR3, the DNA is TGCGCCAGCAGCTGGGTACCGGGGGACGGGACCCAGTACTTC. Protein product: CASSWVPGDGTQYF. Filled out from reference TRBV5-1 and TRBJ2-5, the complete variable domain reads KAGVTQTPRYLIKTRGQQVTLSCSPISGHRSVSWYQQTPGQGLQFLFEYFSETQRNKGNFPGRFSGRQFSNSRSEMNVSTLELGDSALYLCASSWVPGDGTQYFGPGTRLLVL.

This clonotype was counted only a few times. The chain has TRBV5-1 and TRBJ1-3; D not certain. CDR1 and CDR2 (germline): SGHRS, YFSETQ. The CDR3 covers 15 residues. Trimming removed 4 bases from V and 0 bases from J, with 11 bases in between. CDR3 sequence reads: CASSLTFGSGNTIYF. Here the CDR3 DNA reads TGCGCCAGCAGCCTGACATTTGGCTCTGGAAACACCATATATTTT.

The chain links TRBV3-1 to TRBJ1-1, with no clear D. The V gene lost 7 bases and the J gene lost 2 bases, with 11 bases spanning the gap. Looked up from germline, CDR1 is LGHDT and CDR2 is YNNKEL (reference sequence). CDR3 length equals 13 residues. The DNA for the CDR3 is TGTGCCAGCACCCCAGGAGCCAACACTGAAGCTTTCTTT. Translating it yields CASTPGANTEAFF.

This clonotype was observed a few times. The CDR3 bases are TGCAGTGCTAGAGTGGATTGGGGAAACACCATATATTTT. Translation gives CSARVDWGNTIYF. V usage is TRBV20-1 and J usage is TRBJ1-3; D is undetermined. Germline V gene lookup returns CDR1 DFQATT and CDR2 SNEGSKA (reference sequence). The CDR3 loop spans 13 amino acids. Trimming cost V 1 base and J 4 bases, with 8 bases left between them.

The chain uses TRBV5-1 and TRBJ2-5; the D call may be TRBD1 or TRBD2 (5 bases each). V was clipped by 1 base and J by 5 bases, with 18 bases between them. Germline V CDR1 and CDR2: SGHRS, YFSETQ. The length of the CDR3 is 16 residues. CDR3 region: CASSLFWDPSRETQYF. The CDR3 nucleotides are TGCGCCAGCAGCTTGTTTTGGGACCCCTCCCGGGAGACCCAGTACTTC.

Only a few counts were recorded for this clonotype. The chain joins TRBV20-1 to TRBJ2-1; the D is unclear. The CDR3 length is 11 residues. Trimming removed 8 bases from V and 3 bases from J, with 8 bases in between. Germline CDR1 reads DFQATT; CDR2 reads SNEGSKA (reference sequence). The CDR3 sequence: CSSEIYNEQFF. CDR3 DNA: TGCAGTTCCGAAATCTACAATGAGCAGTTCTTC.

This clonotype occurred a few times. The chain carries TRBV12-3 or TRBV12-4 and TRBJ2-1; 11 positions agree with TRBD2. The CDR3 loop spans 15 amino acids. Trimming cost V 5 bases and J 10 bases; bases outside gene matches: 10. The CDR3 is CASSPLAGGLGEQFF. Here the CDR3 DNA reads TGTGCCAGCAGTCCCTTAGCGGGAGGGCTTGGGGAGCAGTTCTTC.

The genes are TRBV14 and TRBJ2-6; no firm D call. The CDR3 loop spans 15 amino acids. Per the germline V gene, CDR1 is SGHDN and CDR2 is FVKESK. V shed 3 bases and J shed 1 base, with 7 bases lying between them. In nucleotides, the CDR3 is TGTGCCAGCAGCCAGTTTTTATCTGGGGCCAACGTCCTGACTTTC. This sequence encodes CASSQFLSGANVLTF.

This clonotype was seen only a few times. CDR3 coding DNA: TGCAGTGCTAGTTCGGAGGGACTAGCGGGGGTGAGCTCCTACAATGAGCAGTTCTTC. It specifies CSASSEGLAGVSSYNEQFF. This chain connects TRBV20-1 to TRBJ2-1; TRBD2 matches 14 bases. The CDR3 has 19 amino acids. V lost 3 bases to trimming and J lost 0 bases; unmatched junction nucleotides: 10. Germline values: CDR1 DFQATT, CDR2 SNEGSKA (reference sequence).

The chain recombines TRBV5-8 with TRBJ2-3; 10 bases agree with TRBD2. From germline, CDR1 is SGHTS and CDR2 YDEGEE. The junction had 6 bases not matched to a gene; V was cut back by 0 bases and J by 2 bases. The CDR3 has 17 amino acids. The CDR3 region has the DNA TGTGCCAGCAGCTTGGGAGTAGCGGGAGGACCCACAGATACGCAGTATTTT. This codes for CASSLGVAGGPTDTQYF.

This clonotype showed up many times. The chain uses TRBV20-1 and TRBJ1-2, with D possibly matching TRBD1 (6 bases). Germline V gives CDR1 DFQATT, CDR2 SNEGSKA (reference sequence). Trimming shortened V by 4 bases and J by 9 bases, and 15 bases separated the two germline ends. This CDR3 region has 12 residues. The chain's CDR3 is CSATRQQGRYTF. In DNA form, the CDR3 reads TGCAGTGCTACAAGACAACAGGGACGCTACACCTTC.